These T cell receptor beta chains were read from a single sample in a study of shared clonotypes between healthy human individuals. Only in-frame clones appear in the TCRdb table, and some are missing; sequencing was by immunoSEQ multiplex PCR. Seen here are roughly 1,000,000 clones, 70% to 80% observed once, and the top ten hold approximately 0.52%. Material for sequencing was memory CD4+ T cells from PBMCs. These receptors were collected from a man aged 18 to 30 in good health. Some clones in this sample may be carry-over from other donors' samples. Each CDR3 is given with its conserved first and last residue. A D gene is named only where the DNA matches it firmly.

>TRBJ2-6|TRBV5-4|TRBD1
CASSSARDRGAGANVLTF
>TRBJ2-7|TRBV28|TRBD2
CASGGEGRSSYEQYF
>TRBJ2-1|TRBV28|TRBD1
CASMSLGDRYNEQFF
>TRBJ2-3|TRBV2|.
CASSPTSSTDTQYF
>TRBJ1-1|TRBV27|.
CASSLTVGGTEAFF
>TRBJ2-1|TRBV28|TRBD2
CASGAGLLSYNEQFF
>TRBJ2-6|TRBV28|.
CASSLAGIYSGANVLTF
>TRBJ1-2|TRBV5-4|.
CASSSTPPGDYGYTF
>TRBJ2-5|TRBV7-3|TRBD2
CASSWGLAGLDGETQYF
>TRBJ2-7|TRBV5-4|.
CASSLRAVGDEQYF
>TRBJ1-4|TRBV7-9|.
CASSLSGVGNEKLFF
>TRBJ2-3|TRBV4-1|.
CASSQGISGLTDTQYF
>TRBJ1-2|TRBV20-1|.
CSASRQGDYTF
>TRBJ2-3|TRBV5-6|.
CASSWGPHYDGTDTQYF
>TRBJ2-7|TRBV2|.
CASRPQGSGGSYEQYF
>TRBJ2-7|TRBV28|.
CASSPGGSSGLYEQYF
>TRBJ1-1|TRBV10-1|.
CASSELRNTEAFF
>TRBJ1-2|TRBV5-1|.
CASSLRFTGGYGYTF